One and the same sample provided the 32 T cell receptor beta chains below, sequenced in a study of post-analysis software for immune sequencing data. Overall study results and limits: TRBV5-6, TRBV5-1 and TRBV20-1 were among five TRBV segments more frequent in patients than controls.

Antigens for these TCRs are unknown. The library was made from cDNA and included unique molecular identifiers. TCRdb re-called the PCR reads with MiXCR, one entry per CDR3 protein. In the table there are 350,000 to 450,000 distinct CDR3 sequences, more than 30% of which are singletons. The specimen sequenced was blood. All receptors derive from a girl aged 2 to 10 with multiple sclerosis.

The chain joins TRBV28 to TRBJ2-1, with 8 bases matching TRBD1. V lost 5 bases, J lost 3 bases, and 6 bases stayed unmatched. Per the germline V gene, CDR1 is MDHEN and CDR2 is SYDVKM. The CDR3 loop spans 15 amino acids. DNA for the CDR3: TGTGCCAGCAGTAAGACAGGGGTGGGCTACAATGAGCAGTTCTTC. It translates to CASSKTGVGYNEQFF.

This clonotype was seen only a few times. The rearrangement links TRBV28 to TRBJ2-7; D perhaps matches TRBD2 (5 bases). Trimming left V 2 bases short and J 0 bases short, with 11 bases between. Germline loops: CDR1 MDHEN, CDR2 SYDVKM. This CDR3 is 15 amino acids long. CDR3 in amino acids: CASSLGGLSSYEQYF. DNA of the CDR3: TGTGCCAGCAGTTTAGGCGGGTTGAGCTCCTACGAGCAGTACTTC.

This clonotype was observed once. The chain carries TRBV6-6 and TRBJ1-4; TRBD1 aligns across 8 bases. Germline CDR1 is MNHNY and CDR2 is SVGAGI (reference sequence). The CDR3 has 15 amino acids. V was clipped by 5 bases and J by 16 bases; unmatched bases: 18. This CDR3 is CASSPGQGGRGGEFF. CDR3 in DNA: TGTGCCAGCAGTCCCGGACAGGGAGGTCGGGGGGGTGAGTTTTTT.

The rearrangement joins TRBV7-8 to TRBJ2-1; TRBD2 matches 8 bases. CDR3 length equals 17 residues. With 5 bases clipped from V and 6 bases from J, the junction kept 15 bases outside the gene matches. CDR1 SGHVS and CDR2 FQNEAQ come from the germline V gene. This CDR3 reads CASSPNRGGPISNEQFF. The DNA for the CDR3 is TGTGCCAGCAGCCCTAATCGCGGGGGGCCAATTTCCAATGAGCAGTTCTTC.

CDR3 sequence reads: CASSVVSGSGETQYF. The CDR3 nucleotides read TGTGCCAGCAGCGTAGTATCAGGGAGCGGGGAGACCCAGTACTTC. The genes are TRBV9 and TRBJ2-7; tentative D call: TRBD2 (6 bases). The DNA end lines up better with TRBJ2-5; the J call may be wrong. This CDR3 contains 15 residues. CDR1 is SGDLS, CDR2 YYNGEE, per germline.

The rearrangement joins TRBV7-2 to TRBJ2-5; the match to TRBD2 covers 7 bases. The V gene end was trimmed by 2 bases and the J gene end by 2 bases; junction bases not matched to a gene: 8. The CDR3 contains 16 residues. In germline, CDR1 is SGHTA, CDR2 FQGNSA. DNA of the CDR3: TGTGCCAGCAGCTTACGGTCTACTAGCGCGCAAGAGACCCAGTACTTC. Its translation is CASSLRSTSAQETQYF. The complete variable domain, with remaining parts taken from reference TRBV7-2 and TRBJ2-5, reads GAGVSQSPSNKVTEKGKDVELRCDPISGHTALYWYRQSLGQGLEFLIYFQGNSAPDKSGLPSDRFSAERTGGSVSTLTIQRTQQEDSAVYLCASSLRSTSAQETQYFGPGTRLLVL.

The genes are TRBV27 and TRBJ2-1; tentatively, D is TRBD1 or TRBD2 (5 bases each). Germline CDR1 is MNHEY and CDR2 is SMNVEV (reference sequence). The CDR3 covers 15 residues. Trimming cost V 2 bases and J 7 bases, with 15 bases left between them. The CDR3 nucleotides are TGTGCCAGCAGTTTAGGGGCACTAGGTTTGAATGAGCAGTTCTTC. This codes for CASSLGALGLNEQFF.

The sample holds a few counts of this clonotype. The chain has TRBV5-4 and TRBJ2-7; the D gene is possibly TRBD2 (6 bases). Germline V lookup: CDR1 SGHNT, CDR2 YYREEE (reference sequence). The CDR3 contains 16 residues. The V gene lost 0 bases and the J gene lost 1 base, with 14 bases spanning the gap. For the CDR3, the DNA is TGTGCCAGCAGCTTGGGTTGGGGACTCCAATCCTACGAGCAGTACTTC. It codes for CASSLGWGLQSYEQYF.

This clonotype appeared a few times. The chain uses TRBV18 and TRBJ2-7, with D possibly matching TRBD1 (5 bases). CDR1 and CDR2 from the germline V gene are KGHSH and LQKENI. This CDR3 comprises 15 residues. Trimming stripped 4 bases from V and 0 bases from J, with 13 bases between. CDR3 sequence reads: CASSRPQVNSYEQYF. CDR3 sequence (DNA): TGTGCCAGCTCACGCCCACAGGTAAACTCCTACGAGCAGTACTTC.

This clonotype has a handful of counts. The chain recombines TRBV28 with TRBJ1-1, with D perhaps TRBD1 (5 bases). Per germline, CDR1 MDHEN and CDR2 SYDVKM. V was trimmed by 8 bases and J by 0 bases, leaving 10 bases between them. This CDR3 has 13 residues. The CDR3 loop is CASQGQLNTEAFF. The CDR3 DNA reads TGTGCCAGCCAGGGTCAGCTGAACACTGAAGCTTTCTTT.

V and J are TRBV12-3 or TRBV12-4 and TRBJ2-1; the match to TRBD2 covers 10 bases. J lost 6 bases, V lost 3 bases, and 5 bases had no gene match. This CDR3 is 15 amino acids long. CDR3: CASSFRTSGCNEQFF. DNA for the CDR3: TGTGCCAGCAGTTTTCGGACTAGCGGTTGCAATGAGCAGTTCTTC.

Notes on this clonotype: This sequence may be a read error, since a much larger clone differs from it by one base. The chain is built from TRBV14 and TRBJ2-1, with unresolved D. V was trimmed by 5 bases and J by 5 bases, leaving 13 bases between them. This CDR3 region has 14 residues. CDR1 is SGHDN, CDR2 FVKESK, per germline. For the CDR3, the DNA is TGTGCCAGCAGCGGAACAATGGCAAACAATGAGCAGTTCTTC. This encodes CASSGTMANNEQFF.

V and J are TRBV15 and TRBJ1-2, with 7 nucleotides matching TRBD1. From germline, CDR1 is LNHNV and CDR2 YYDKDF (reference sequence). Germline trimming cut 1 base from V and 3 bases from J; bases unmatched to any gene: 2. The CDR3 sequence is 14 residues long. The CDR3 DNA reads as TGTGCCACCAGCAGAGGCGGGACAGACTATGGCTACACCTTC. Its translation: CATSRGGTDYGYTF.

CDR3 protein: CASSPILRDGYFSSYEQYF. The CDR3 nucleotides read TGTGCCAGCAGCCCCATACTCCGGGACGGCTACTTCAGCTCCTACGAGCAGTACTTC. This rearrangement joins TRBV14 to TRBJ2-7; D assignment may be TRBD1 or TRBD2 (5 bases each). The CDR3 covers 19 residues. CDR1 is SGHDN and CDR2 is FVKESK in the germline V gene. The V end was cut by 4 bases, the J end by 0 bases, with 25 bases between.

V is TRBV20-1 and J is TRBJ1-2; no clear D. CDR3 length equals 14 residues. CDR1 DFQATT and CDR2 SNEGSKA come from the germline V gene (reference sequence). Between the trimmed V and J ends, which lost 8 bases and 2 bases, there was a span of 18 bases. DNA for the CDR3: TGCAGTCCCAAATTGTACAAGGGCAACTATGGCTACACCTTC. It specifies CSPKLYKGNYGYTF.

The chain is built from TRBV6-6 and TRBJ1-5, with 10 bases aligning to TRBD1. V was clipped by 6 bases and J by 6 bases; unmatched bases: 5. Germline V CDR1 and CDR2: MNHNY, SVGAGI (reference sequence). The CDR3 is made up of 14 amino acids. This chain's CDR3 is CASRPDRGLQPQHF. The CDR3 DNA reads TGTGCCAGCAGACCCGACAGGGGGCTTCAGCCCCAGCATTTT.

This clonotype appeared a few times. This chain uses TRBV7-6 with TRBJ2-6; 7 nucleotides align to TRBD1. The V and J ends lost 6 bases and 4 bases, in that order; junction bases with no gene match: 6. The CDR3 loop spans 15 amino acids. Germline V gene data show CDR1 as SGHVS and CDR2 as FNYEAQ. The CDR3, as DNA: TGTGCCAGCAGTCAAGGGGGCTGGGGGGCCAACGTCCTGACTTTC. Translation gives CASSQGGWGANVLTF.

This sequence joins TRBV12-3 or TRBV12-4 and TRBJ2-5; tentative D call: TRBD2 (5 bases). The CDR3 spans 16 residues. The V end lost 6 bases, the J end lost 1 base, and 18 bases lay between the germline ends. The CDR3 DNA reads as TGTGCCAGCAGCACCGGGATAACCCTCTCCCAAGAGACCCAGTACTTC. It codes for CASSTGITLSQETQYF.

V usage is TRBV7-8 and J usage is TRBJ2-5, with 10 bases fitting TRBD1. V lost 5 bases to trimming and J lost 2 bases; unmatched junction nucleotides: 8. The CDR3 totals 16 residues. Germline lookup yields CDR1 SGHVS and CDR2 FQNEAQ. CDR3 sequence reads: CASSIRTGGTQETQYF. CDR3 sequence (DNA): TGTGCCAGCAGCATCCGGACAGGGGGGACACAAGAGACCCAGTACTTC.

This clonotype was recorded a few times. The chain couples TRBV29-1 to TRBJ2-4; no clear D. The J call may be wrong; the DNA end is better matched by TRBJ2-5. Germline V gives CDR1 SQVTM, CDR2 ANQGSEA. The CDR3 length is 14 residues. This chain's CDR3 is CSVVKDQPKGTQYF. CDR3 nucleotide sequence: TGCAGCGTGGTTAAGGACCAACCTAAGGGGACCCAGTACTTC.

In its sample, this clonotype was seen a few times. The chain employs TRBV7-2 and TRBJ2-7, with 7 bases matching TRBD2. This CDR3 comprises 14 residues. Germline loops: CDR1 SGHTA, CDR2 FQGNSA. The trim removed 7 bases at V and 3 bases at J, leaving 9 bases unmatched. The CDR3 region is CASNPGTTIYEQYF. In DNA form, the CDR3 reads TGTGCCAGCAACCCCGGGACTACAATCTACGAGCAGTACTTC. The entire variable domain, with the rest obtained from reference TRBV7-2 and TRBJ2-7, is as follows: GAGVSQSPSNKVTEKGKDVELRCDPISGHTALYWYRQSLGQGLEFLIYFQGNSAPDKSGLPSDRFSAERTGGSVSTLTIQRTQQEDSAVYLCASNPGTTIYEQYFGPGTRLTVT.

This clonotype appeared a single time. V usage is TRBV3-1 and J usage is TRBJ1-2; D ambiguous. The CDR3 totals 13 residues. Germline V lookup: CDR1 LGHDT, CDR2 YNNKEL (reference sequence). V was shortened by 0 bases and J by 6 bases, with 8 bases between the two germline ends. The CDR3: CASSQDEGHGYTF. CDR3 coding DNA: TGTGCCAGCAGCCAAGATGAAGGACATGGCTACACCTTC.

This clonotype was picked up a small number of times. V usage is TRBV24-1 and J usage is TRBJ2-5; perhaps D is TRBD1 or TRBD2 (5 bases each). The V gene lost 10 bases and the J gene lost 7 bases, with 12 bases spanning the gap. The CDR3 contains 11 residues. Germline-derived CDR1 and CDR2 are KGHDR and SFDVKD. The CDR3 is CATGGAGTQYF. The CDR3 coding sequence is TGTGCCACTGGTGGGGCGGGGACCCAGTACTTC.

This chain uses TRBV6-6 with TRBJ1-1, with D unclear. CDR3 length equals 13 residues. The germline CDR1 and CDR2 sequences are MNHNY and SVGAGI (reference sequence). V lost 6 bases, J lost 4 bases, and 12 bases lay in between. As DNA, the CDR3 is TGTGCCAGCAGACGGACCGCGAGCACTGAAGCTTTCTTT. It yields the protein CASRRTASTEAFF.

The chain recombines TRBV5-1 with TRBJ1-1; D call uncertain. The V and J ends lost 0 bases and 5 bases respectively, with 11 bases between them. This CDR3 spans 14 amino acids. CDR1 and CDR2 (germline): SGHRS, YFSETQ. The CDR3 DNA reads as TGCGCCAGCAGCTTGGCCGTCGGATGGACTGAAGCTTTCTTT. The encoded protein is CASSLAVGWTEAFF.

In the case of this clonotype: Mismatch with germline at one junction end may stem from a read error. The CDR3 loop reads CASSLTGANVRTF. DNA of the CDR3: TGCGCCAGCAGCTTGACCGGGGCCAACGTCCGGACTTTC. The chain uses TRBV5-1 and TRBJ2-6; D may match TRBD1 or TRBD2 (5 bases each). There are 13 residues in the CDR3. CDR1 SGHRS and CDR2 YFSETQ come from the germline V gene.

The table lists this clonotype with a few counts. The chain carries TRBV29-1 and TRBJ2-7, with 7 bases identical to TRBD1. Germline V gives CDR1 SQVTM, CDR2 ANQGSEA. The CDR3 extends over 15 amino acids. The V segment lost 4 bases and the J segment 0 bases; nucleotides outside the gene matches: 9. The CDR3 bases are TGCAGCGTTGCAATGAACCGGGACAGCTCCTACGAGCAGTACTTC. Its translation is CSVAMNRDSSYEQYF.

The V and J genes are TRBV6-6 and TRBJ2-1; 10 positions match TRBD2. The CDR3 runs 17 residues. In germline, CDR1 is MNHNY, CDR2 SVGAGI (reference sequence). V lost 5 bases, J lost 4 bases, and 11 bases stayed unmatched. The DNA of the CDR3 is TGTGCCAGCAGTCCTGGGGGTAGCGGGGGGATATACAATGAGCAGTTCTTC. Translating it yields CASSPGGSGGIYNEQFF.

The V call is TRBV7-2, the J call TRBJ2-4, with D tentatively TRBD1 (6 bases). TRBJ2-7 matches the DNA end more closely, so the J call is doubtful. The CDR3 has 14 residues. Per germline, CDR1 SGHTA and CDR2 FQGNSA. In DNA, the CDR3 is TGTGCCAGCAGCTTAGGACAGGAGTCCTACGAGCAGTACTTC. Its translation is CASSLGQESYEQYF.

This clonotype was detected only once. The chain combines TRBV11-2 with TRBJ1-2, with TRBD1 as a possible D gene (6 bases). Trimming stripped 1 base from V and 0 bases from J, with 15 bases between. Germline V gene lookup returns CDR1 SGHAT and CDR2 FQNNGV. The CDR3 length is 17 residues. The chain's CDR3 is CASSLVVKTGPNYGYTF. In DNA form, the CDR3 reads TGTGCCAGCAGCTTAGTTGTGAAGACAGGCCCTAACTATGGCTACACCTTC.

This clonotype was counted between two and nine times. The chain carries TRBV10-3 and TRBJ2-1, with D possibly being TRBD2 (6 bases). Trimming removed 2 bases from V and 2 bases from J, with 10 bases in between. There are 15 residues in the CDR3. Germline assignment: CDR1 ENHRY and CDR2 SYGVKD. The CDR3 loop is CAISEREPTYNEQFF. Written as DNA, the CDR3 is TGTGCCATCAGTGAGCGGGAGCCTACCTACAATGAGCAGTTCTTC.

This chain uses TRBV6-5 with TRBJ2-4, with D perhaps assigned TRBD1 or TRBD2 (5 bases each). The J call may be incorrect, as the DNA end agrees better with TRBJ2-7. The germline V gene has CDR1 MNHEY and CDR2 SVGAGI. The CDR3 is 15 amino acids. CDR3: CASSSLGDPNYEQYF. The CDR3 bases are TGTGCCAGCAGTTCCCTAGGGGACCCGAACTACGAGCAGTACTTC.